This TCR beta chain was captured by sequencing in a study of T cell repertoires in cytomegalovirus infection (dated by TCRdb to 2018 to 2020). Context from the whole study: Because public TCR beta signatures pointed to carriage of CMV infection together with the matching HLA type, the HLA type of each donor mattered for the analysis.

The reads were generated on an Illumina HiSeq 1500. The public reads were reanalyzed by TCRdb: fastp trimming at Q25, MiXCR alignment, in-frame beta chains only. Rows with one shared CDR3 protein collapse into an entry with the most common genes and DNA. Within this sample are 500,000 or so distinct CDR3 sequences, with approximately 16% of them counted one time only. The ten largest account for around 25% of the sample. This clonotype has a handful of counts. Its antigen specificity is not known. No base qualities exist here, and no much larger clone lies one base off it. General conclusions and limits of the study: Cumulative frequency of public TCR beta family members discriminated carriers of CMV infection plus the relevant HLA type in this cohort and an independent approximately 350-donor cohort. The ex vivo response was dominated by HLA-C-restricted CMV-specific TCR beta clonotypes, which also provided the single most frequent clonotype in two of eight donors.

The germline V gene encodes CDR1 SGDLS and CDR2 YYNGEE. The CDR3 runs 14 amino acids, cysteine and phenylalanine included. CDR3 DNA only is kept here, 42 bases in frame from base 1. Relative to germline, V is 3 bases shorter and J is 4 bases shorter, with 14 bases between their ends. This clonotype was sampled from a human donor in good health (CMV status not recorded). Some clones in this sample may be carry-over from other donors' samples. The sample taken for sequencing was CD8+ T cells from PBMCs. The rearranged chain carries TRBV9 and TRBJ2-7, with a weak D call of TRBD2 (6 bases match). The CDR3 region: CASSAGTPNYEQYF. The sequence in DNA is TGTGCCAGCAGCGCCGGGACTCCCAATTACGAGCAGTACTTC.